A selection of T cell receptor beta chains follows, all from one sample in a study of shared clonotypes between healthy human individuals. Sequenced by immunoSEQ multiplex PCR; TCRdb stores in-frame clones only, minus some. The sample has about 2.4 million clones, under 95% seen once; the top ten hold approximately 0.37%. The sequencing sample was made of naive CD4+ T cells from PBMCs. These TCRs come from a man between 18 and 29 years old in good health. Some clones in this sample may be carry-over from other donors' samples. CDR3s include the opening cysteine and the closing phenylalanine or tryptophan. A D gene is named only where the DNA matches it firmly. Not all rows give a size; the values are once, few, many and, for expanded clones, a class.

>TRBJ2-7|TRBV7-9|14|TRBD1|.
CASSLIDRGHEQYF
TGTGCCAGCAGCTTAATCGACAGGGGACACGAGCAGTACTTC
>TRBJ1-5|TRBV5-1|15|.|once
CASSEQGVGNQPQHF
TGCGCCAGCAGCGAACAGGGTGTCGGCAATCAGCCCCAGCATTTT
>TRBJ1-6|TRBV25-1|16|TRBD1|.
CASSAVTGMNDSPLHF
TGTGCCAGCAGTGCCGTGACAGGGATGAACGATTCACCCCTCCACTTT
>TRBJ2-1|TRBV20-1|11|.|.
CSRARVNEQFF
TGCAGTCGGGCTAGGGTCAATGAGCAGTTCTTC
>TRBJ2-7|TRBV14|14|.|.
CASSHAGMNYEQYF
TGTGCCAGCAGCCACGCTGGGATGAACTACGAGCAGTACTTC
>TRBJ2-5|TRBV19|14|TRBD1|.
CASRPQGLQETQYF
TGTGCCAGTAGGCCACAGGGGCTTCAAGAGACCCAGTACTTC
>TRBJ2-5|TRBV5-1|12|.|once
CASRNYQETQYF
TGCGCCAGCCGAAACTACCAAGAGACCCAGTACTTC
>TRBJ2-7|TRBV7-3|14|.|.
CASSDTKSINEQYF
TGTGCCAGCAGCGACACAAAATCGATAAACGAGCAGTACTTC
>TRBJ1-1|TRBV20-1|10|.|.
CSARRSEAFF
TGCAGTGCTAGACGCAGTGAAGCTTTCTTT
>TRBJ2-5|TRBV4-3|16|TRBD2|once
CASSQEPGRGVGAQYF
TGCGCCAGCAGCCAAGAGCCGGGACGGGGGGTAGGGGCCCAGTACTTC
>TRBJ2-3|TRBV5-1|16|TRBD2|.
CASSLSSGVSTDTQYF
TGCGCCAGCAGTTTATCGAGCGGGGTTAGCACAGATACGCAGTATTTT
>TRBJ2-5|TRBV13|15|.|.
CASSLVGYGQETQYF
TGTGCCAGCAGCTTAGTAGGTTACGGCCAAGAGACCCAGTACTTC
>TRBJ2-1|TRBV7-9|15|TRBD2|few
CASSLRTSGTNEQFF
TGTGCCAGCAGCTTGCGCACTAGCGGGACCAATGAGCAGTTCTTC
>TRBJ2-5|TRBV11-1|14|TRBD1|.
CASSLGTGGETQYF
TGTGCCAGCAGCCTGGGGACAGGGGGAGAGACCCAGTACTTC
>TRBJ2-7|TRBV12-5|13|TRBD1|.
CASGRQGTYEQYF
TGTGCTAGTGGTCGACAGGGTACCTACGAGCAGTACTTC
>TRBJ2-7|TRBV6-5|14|TRBD1|.
CASSQDRASYEQYF
TGTGCCAGCAGTCAAGACAGGGCCAGCTACGAGCAGTACTTC